This record covers a single T cell receptor (beta chain). Its antigen is as yet unknown. The entry originates in a study of early T cells in non-severe SARS-CoV-2 infection. Across the study: Sequencing targeted bulk RNA from unsorted whole blood, leaving chains unpaired. Study-wide results and caveats: VDJdb matching favored anti-spike CD8 responses, missing private and CD4 specificities.

CDR3 length: 13 residues. V was shortened by 6 bases and J by 6 bases, with 14 bases between the two germline ends. Germline CDR1 reads SGHRS; CDR2 reads YFSETQ. TCRdb called the 5' RACE reads again in MiXCR, with one record for every CDR3 protein. The table records about 60,000 distinct CDR3 sequences, 20% to 25% of them present only once. Here the sequenced sample was whole blood, taken at baseline. The genes are TRBV5-1 and TRBJ2-3; D uncertain. The clonotype was recovered from an adult who was a healthcare worker with PCR-confirmed SARS-CoV-2 infection or an uninfected control (not recorded which). CDR3: CASNAPTADTQYF. In DNA form, the CDR3 reads TGCGCCAGCAACGCCCCGACCGCGGATACGCAGTATTTT.